These 28 T cell receptor beta chains were sequenced from one sample in a study of blood T cells in healthy people across ages. PCR was performed a second time for 7 to 11 cycles using a sample-barcoded 5' primer and a J-beta primer mix. Each CDR3 protein gets one entry after TCRdb re-called the 5' RACE reads with MiXCR. Found here are approximately 780,000 distinct CDR3 sequences, roughly 26% of them singletons; the top ten hold 3%. Separately, the same data were catalogued under a study of T cells of mothers and their children.

Sequenced material: blood. The receptors were gathered from a boy younger than 18 in good health.

This clonotype was picked up a small number of times. The chain employs TRBV12-3 or TRBV12-4 and TRBJ2-5, with a tentative D call TRBD1 (6 bases). The CDR3 sequence is 13 residues long. The V and J ends lost 6 bases and 5 bases respectively, with 13 bases between them. The chain's CDR3 is CASSNRVVETQYF. DNA of the CDR3: TGTGCCAGCAGCAACAGGGTGGTCGAGACCCAGTACTTC.

The chain uses TRBV5-1 and TRBJ2-3; no firm D call. Trimming stripped 4 bases from V and 6 bases from J, with 12 bases between. The CDR3 is 13 amino acids. Looked up from germline, CDR1 is SGHRS and CDR2 is YFSETQ. The CDR3 DNA follows: TGCGCCAGCAGCCGGGCCCTCCTGGATACGCAGTATTTT. Its protein is CASSRALLDTQYF.

This clonotype was detected only a few times. The chain couples TRBV3-1 to TRBJ2-2; 10 positions match TRBD2. V gave up 4 bases and J gave up 3 bases; unmatched junction bases: 5. The CDR3 sequence is 16 residues long. Germline lookup yields CDR1 LGHDT and CDR2 YNNKEL (reference sequence). CDR3 nucleotides: TGTGCCAGCAGCCGCAAGCGGGGGGGCTACACCGGGGAGCTGTTTTTT. Protein product: CASSRKRGGYTGELFF.

The chain joins TRBV25-1 to TRBJ2-5, with D perhaps matching TRBD2 (5 bases). The J call may be incorrect, as the DNA end agrees better with TRBJ2-7. The CDR3 runs to 14 residues. Germline CDR1 MGHDK, CDR2 SYGVNS. CDR3 protein: CASSRDTGLYEQYF. In DNA, the CDR3 is TGTGCCAGCAGTAGAGATACGGGGTTATACGAGCAGTACTTC.

This sequence joins TRBV25-1 and TRBJ1-4; a possible D gene is TRBD1 (6 bases). Germline lookup yields CDR1 MGHDK and CDR2 SYGVNS. V lost 5 bases to trimming and J lost 8 bases, with 12 bases between them. The CDR3 is made up of 13 amino acids. CDR3 loop: CASSTGLGEKLFF. As DNA, the CDR3 is TGTGCCAGCAGTACAGGGCTCGGGGAAAAACTGTTTTTT.

This clonotype was counted a few times. The V and J genes are TRBV18 and TRBJ2-5; D is uncertain. Germline values: CDR1 KGHSH, CDR2 LQKENI. The CDR3 extends over 14 amino acids. Trimming took 0 bases from V and 2 from J, leaving 7 bases between them. The CDR3 DNA reads TGTGCCAGCTCACCACCGAACAGTCAAGAGACCCAGTACTTC. It translates to CASSPPNSQETQYF. The entire variable domain, with the rest obtained from reference TRBV18 and TRBJ2-5, is as follows: NAGVMQNPRHLVRRRGQEARLRCSPMKGHSHVYWYRQLPEEGLKFMVYLQKENIIDESGMPKERFSAEFPKEGPSILRIQQVVRGDSAAYFCASSPPNSQETQYFGPGTRLLVL.

There are a few counts of this clonotype. This chain joins TRBV7-6 and TRBJ2-2, with D maybe TRBD1 (5 bases). The germline gives CDR1 SGHVS, CDR2 FNYEAQ. The length of the CDR3 is 18 residues. V lost 7 bases to trimming and J lost 5 bases, with 26 bases between them. CDR3 region: CASIKGPTALYGTGELFF. The CDR3 bases are TGTGCCAGCATTAAAGGCCCGACAGCACTCTATGGGACCGGGGAGCTGTTTTTT.

This clonotype was counted a single time. Germline is not matched at one junction end, which may reflect a read error. The genes are TRBV9 and TRBJ1-6, with D maybe TRBD1 (6 bases). The CDR3 loop spans 13 amino acids. The germline gives CDR1 SGDLS, CDR2 YYNGEE. CDR3 in amino acids: CANSVGTTVPLHF. The CDR3 nucleotides are TGTGCCAACAGCGTCGGGACAACAGTCCCCCTCCACTTT.

The chain uses TRBV7-2 and TRBJ2-5; D remains ambiguous. Judging by the DNA end, TRBJ2-7 fits better; the J call may be wrong. Germline-derived CDR1 and CDR2 are SGHTA and FQGNSA. The CDR3 totals 15 residues. The CDR3 here is CASSQYLTATYEQYF. In DNA, the CDR3 is TGTGCCAGCAGCCAGTACTTGACGGCTACCTACGAGCAGTACTTC.

The chain is built from TRBV2 and TRBJ1-1; TRBD1 matches 10 bases. The CDR3 runs 16 residues. Looked up from germline, CDR1 is SNHLY and CDR2 is FYNNEI. V shed 5 bases, J shed 2 bases, and the junction held 8 bases outside the gene matches. The DNA for the CDR3 is TGTGCCAGCAGTCGGGGGACAGGGGTTTCAAACACTGAAGCTTTCTTT. It is translated as CASSRGTGVSNTEAFF.

This clonotype has a handful of counts. The V gene is TRBV28, the J gene TRBJ2-7; 10 positions agree with TRBD1. V lost 2 bases to trimming and J lost 3 bases; unmatched junction nucleotides: 7. CDR3 length equals 16 residues. CDR1 MDHEN and CDR2 SYDVKM come from the germline V gene. The CDR3 sequence is CASSLGQGVTFYEQYF. CDR3 nucleotide sequence: TGTGCCAGCAGTTTAGGACAGGGGGTAACTTTCTACGAGCAGTACTTC.

This clonotype showed up just a few times. V usage is TRBV12-3 or TRBV12-4 and J usage is TRBJ1-5; tentatively, D is TRBD1 (5 bases). V lost 3 bases, J lost 7 bases, and 13 bases lay in between. This CDR3 has 14 residues. The chain's CDR3 is CASSFAGPLQPQHF. CDR3 DNA: TGTGCCAGCAGTTTCGCAGGGCCCCTACAGCCCCAGCATTTT.

Only a few counts were recorded for this clonotype. The rearrangement uses TRBV5-1 and TRBJ2-2, with D possibly matching TRBD1 (6 bases). CDR1 is SGHRS and CDR2 is YFSETQ in the germline V gene. V lost 1 base, J lost 0 bases, and 13 bases lay in between. CDR3 size: 17 residues. In nucleotides, the CDR3 is TGCGCCAGCAGCTTGTTCAGGGGCCGCGCGAACACCGGGGAGCTGTTTTTT. Residues: CASSLFRGRANTGELFF.

Only a few counts were recorded for this clonotype. The chain uses TRBV29-1 and TRBJ2-7; 12 nucleotides align to TRBD1. The trim removed 1 base at V and 7 bases at J, leaving 8 bases unmatched. This CDR3 comprises 15 residues. From germline, CDR1 is SQVTM and CDR2 ANQGSEA. The CDR3 nucleotides read TGCAGCGTTGAAGCTGGGACAGGGGGCGTTTGGGAGCAGTACTTC. It is translated as CSVEAGTGGVWEQYF.

The rearrangement links TRBV4-1 to TRBJ2-1, with D maybe TRBD1 (5 bases). V shed 0 bases and J shed 4 bases, with 13 bases lying between them. Germline V CDR1 and CDR2: MGHRA, YSYEKL. There are 16 residues in the CDR3. The CDR3 loop reads CASSQDWGTLYNEQFF. DNA for the CDR3: TGCGCCAGCAGCCAAGATTGGGGCACATTATACAATGAGCAGTTCTTC.

The chain carries TRBV12-3 or TRBV12-4 and TRBJ1-5; D remains ambiguous. The CDR3 has 13 amino acids. With 5 bases removed from V and 3 bases from J, the gap between germline ends came to 8 bases. The CDR3 reads CASSRSLNQPQHF. CDR3 DNA sequence: TGTGCCAGCAGTCGGAGCCTCAATCAGCCCCAGCATTTT.

V gene TRBV5-1 combines with J gene TRBJ2-1; TRBD1 matches 8 bases. The end of the DNA aligns better with TRBJ2-7, so the J call may be wrong. Germline V lookup: CDR1 SGHRS, CDR2 YFSETQ. The CDR3 loop spans 15 amino acids. In nucleotides, the CDR3 is TGCGCCAGCAGCTTCTTGGACAGGGCGGTCCACGAGCAGTACTTC. Protein: CASSFLDRAVHEQYF.

This clonotype was seen a few times. The chain is built from TRBV5-5 and TRBJ2-3, with D possibly being TRBD2 (5 bases). V dropped 4 bases and J dropped 2 bases, with 17 bases sitting between them. Looked up from germline, CDR1 is SGHKS and CDR2 is YYEKEE (reference sequence). CDR3 length: 16 residues. CDR3 loop: CASSPGASRDTDTQYF. CDR3 in DNA: TGTGCCAGCAGCCCGGGCGCTAGCCGGGACACAGATACGCAGTATTTT.

The CDR3 region has the DNA TGTGCCAGCAGCTTAGTAGCGGGGGGGCAGTACGAGCAGTACTTC. It specifies CASSLVAGGQYEQYF. The chain uses TRBV7-2 and TRBJ2-7, with 11 positions matching TRBD2. The CDR3 spans 15 residues. Germline V gene sequence: CDR1 SGHTA, CDR2 FQGNSA. V lost 1 base and J lost 4; bases outside the gene matches: 3.

This CDR3 is CASSSPGTHNEQFF. DNA of the CDR3: TGCGCCAGCAGCTCGCCCGGGACTCACAATGAGCAGTTCTTC. This chain joins TRBV5-1 and TRBJ2-1; D might be TRBD2 (6 bases). Germline CDR1 and CDR2: SGHRS and YFSETQ. The CDR3 covers 14 residues. V gave up 3 bases and J gave up 5 bases, with 12 bases separating them.

This clonotype was detected only a few times. The chain employs TRBV12-3 or TRBV12-4 and TRBJ2-7; TRBD1 matches 11 bases. The CDR3 sequence is 15 residues long. V was clipped by 2 bases and J by 6 bases; unmatched bases: 6. The CDR3 loop reads CASSLKGQGGREQYF. For the CDR3, the DNA is TGTGCCAGCAGTTTAAAGGGACAGGGGGGACGCGAGCAGTACTTC.

The sample holds a few counts of this clonotype. This chain connects TRBV6-1 to TRBJ2-3; the match to TRBD2 covers 12 bases. Germline V gene data show CDR1 as MNHNS and CDR2 as SASEGT. The junction had 2 bases not matched to a gene; V was cut back by 4 bases and J by 3 bases. The CDR3 is 15 residues long. The CDR3 bases are TGTGCCAGCAGTGCCCTAGCGGGGGGGACAGATACGCAGTATTTT. Its protein is CASSALAGGTDTQYF.

This clonotype has a count of ten or more. The junction and the germline gene differ at one end; a read error may be behind it. This chain joins TRBV4-1 and TRBJ2-5; 9 bases line up with TRBD1. CDR3 length equals 14 residues. Germline CDR1 MGHRA, CDR2 YSYEKL. CDR3 nucleotides: TGTGCCAGCAGCCAGGACAGGGGACGGGAGACCCAGTACTTC. Protein sequence: CASSQDRGRETQYF.

V is TRBV20-1 and J is TRBJ2-5; TRBD2 matches at 7 bases. The CDR3 has 12 residues. The V segment lost 6 bases and the J segment 5 bases; nucleotides outside the gene matches: 6. From germline, CDR1 is DFQATT and CDR2 SNEGSKA (reference sequence). The CDR3 here is CSAGEGLETQYF. The CDR3 DNA reads TGCAGTGCCGGGGAGGGGCTGGAGACCCAGTACTTC.

This clonotype was seen repeatedly, ten times or more. The chain carries TRBV27 and TRBJ1-4, with 7 bases identical to TRBD1. The CDR3 totals 13 residues. The V gene's germline CDR1 is MNHEY and CDR2 SMNVEV (reference sequence). J lost 10 bases, V lost 2 bases, and 4 bases had no gene match. The CDR3 sequence: CASSLRQGGKLFF. As DNA, the CDR3 is TGTGCCAGCAGTTTAAGGCAGGGGGGAAAACTGTTTTTT.

The V gene is TRBV29-1, the J gene TRBJ2-7; D perhaps matches TRBD1 (6 bases). With 4 bases removed from V and 0 bases from J, the gap between germline ends came to 10 bases. The CDR3 has 13 residues. CDR1 is SQVTM, CDR2 ANQGSEA, per germline. The CDR3 bases are TGCAGCGTTGCCAGGGGACCCTCCTACGAGCAGTACTTC. Encoded protein: CSVARGPSYEQYF.

This clonotype showed up just a few times. The chain is built from TRBV5-5 and TRBJ2-5; 7 bases line up with TRBD1. Trimming took 1 base from V and 5 from J; bases not matched to a gene: 5. The CDR3 runs 14 residues. CDR1 is SGHKS, CDR2 YYEKEE, per germline (reference sequence). The CDR3 reads CASSLTGAPETQYF. The CDR3 DNA follows: TGTGCCAGCAGCTTGACAGGGGCCCCGGAGACCCAGTACTTC.

This clonotype turned up a few times. The V gene is TRBV3-1, the J gene TRBJ1-2; 8 bases line up with TRBD1. V was pared by 1 base and J by 6 bases, with 7 bases of the junction left unmatched. CDR1 is LGHDT, CDR2 YNNKEL, per germline (reference sequence). This CDR3 has 15 amino acids. The CDR3 spells CASSQGNRGVDGYTF. The CDR3 DNA is TGTGCCAGCAGCCAAGGGAACAGGGGGGTCGATGGCTACACCTTC. The complete variable domain, with remaining parts taken from reference TRBV3-1 and TRBJ1-2, reads DTAVSQTPKYLVTQMGNDKSIKCEQNLGHDTMYWYKQDSKKFLKIMFSYNNKELIINETVPNRFSPKSPDKAHLNLHINSLELGDSAVYFCASSQGNRGVDGYTFGSGTRLTVV.